Listed below are T cell receptor beta chains from one sample, sequenced in a study of cytomegalovirus exposure and HLA in healthy donors. Profiled with immunoSEQ multiplex PCR; TCRdb holds only in-frame clones, not every one. This sample has over 150,000 clones, with roughly 80% found just once. What was sequenced was PBMCs. These receptor sequences come from a woman aged 18-30 years in good health and CMV-seronegative. Both conserved end residues are part of each CDR3.

j_call: TRBJ1-4
v_call: TRBV9
cdr3_aa: CASSAQGVTNEKLFF

j_call: TRBJ2-3
v_call: TRBV7-3
cdr3_aa: CASSLLRDTDTQYF

j_call: TRBJ2-1
v_call: TRBV7-9
cdr3_aa: CASSIRQGIYNEQFF

j_call: TRBJ1-1
v_call: TRBV5-5
cdr3_aa: CASSATGGRSYTEAFF

j_call: TRBJ1-1
v_call: TRBV27
cdr3_aa: CASSLSRGYTEAFF

j_call: TRBJ1-4
v_call: TRBV6-5
cdr3_aa: CASRKTGGDEKLFF

j_call: TRBJ2-5
v_call: TRBV5-1
cdr3_aa: CASSGVGGLETQYF

j_call: TRBJ1-6
v_call: TRBV9
cdr3_aa: CASSVESGPGNSPLHF

j_call: TRBJ1-2
v_call: TRBV28
cdr3_aa: CASSPPGQGGYYGYTF

j_call: TRBJ2-3
v_call: TRBV6-6
cdr3_aa: CASSTGQTSTDTQYF

j_call: TRBJ1-2
v_call: TRBV5-6
cdr3_aa: CASSSRQGAVFGYTF

j_call: TRBJ1-5
v_call: TRBV5-1
cdr3_aa: CASSLSDSRNQPQHF

j_call: TRBJ1-5
v_call: TRBV27
cdr3_aa: CASSWRSGQPQHF

j_call: TRBJ1-6
v_call: TRBV21-1
cdr3_aa: CASSPRGGICYSPLHF

j_call: TRBJ1-2
v_call: TRBV5-1
cdr3_aa: CASIGTVNYGYTF

j_call: TRBJ1-6
v_call: TRBV19
cdr3_aa: CASRVTSVNSPLHF

j_call: TRBJ2-1
v_call: TRBV2
cdr3_aa: CASSEQRRSYNEQFF

j_call: TRBJ1-3
v_call: TRBV14
cdr3_aa: CASSIQGKGNTIYF

j_call: TRBJ2-3
v_call: TRBV6-1
cdr3_aa: CASREDRAYTQYF

j_call: TRBJ1-1
v_call: TRBV5-4
cdr3_aa: CASSFLGQGITEAFF

j_call: TRBJ2-1
v_call: TRBV7-3
cdr3_aa: CASSRGTGGEDEQFF

j_call: TRBJ2-7
v_call: TRBV4-1
cdr3_aa: CASSPGGGQKPGYEQYF

j_call: TRBJ2-1
v_call: TRBV27
cdr3_aa: CASYRGYGNEQFF

j_call: TRBJ2-1
v_call: TRBV19
cdr3_aa: CASSRAGGSGEQFF

j_call: TRBJ1-1
v_call: TRBV6-1
cdr3_aa: CASSELGETEAFF

j_call: TRBJ2-7
v_call: TRBV5-1
cdr3_aa: CASSDSISSYEQYF

j_call: TRBJ1-2
v_call: TRBV7-2
cdr3_aa: CATLGPYGYTF

j_call: TRBJ1-5
v_call: TRBV7-9
cdr3_aa: CASSDQGSRFNQPQHF